This TCR beta chain was captured by sequencing in a study of Ad26.COV2.S vaccination and SARS-CoV-2 variants. Study outcomes and limitations: Similar non-spike TCR breadth was observed in recipients of vaccine and of placebo. Breadth and depth estimates from TCRs may understate total T cell responses.

CDR3 size: 14 residues. V trimming: 4 bases; J trimming: 6 bases; junction bases outside the gene matches: 5. Germline CDR1 reads WNHNN; CDR2 reads SYGVQD (reference sequence). Treatment indicated: around 19 received Ad26.COV2.S at low or high dose, single or two shots; roughly five received placebo; per-sample allocation not given. The samples were gathered on day 63 after the first injection of vaccine or placebo. Measured with immunoSEQ multiplex PCR; TCRdb has only the in-frame clones, and not every one. The sample lists about 400,000 clones, 75% to 90% occurring once. Details on this clone: As yet, its antigen is unknown.

This clonotype originated in a person between 18 and 65 years old who received the Ad26.COV2.S COVID-19 vaccine or a placebo. The genes are TRBV10-1 and TRBJ2-3, with 9 positions matching TRBD1. The input for sequencing was peripheral blood, taken in a trial of Ad26.COV2.S vaccine versus placebo. The CDR3 spells CASSAAGTGDTQYF. The CDR3 DNA follows: TGCGCCAGCAGTGCGGCCGGGACAGGGGATACGCAGTATTTT.